This TCR beta chain was recovered during a study of blood T cell repertoires in COVID-19. As for the study in general: Italy, Spain and the United States were the sources of the convalescent and acute COVID-19 samples. T cells, B-cell-depleted T cells, or PBMCs supplied cDNA or gDNA.

Authors' analysis steps: The authors estimated nucleated cell counts from reference gene primer amplification. TCRdb's table, derived via immunoSEQ multiplex PCR, lists solely in-frame clones and lacks some. The DNA gave D and trimming, while V, J and clone size come from that table. The sample lists fewer than 35,000 clones; around 89% were seen once. The CDR3 has 15 residues. From germline, CDR1 is SEHNR and CDR2 FQNEAQ (reference sequence). V lost 5 bases and J lost 0, with 11 bases in between. Sample: peripheral blood. The chain recombines TRBV7-9 with TRBJ1-3; unclear D gene. This sequence originates from a man in his fifties or sixties with active COVID-19. CDR3 residues: CASSTAAASGNTIYF. CDR3 coding DNA: TGTGCCAGCAGCACAGCCGCAGCCTCTGGAAACACCATATATTTT.